The 14 T cell receptor beta chains listed next were all sequenced from one sample in a study of blood T cell repertoires in COVID-19. Only in-frame clones appear in the TCRdb table, and some are missing; sequencing was by immunoSEQ multiplex PCR. The data hold 130,000 or so clones, with approximately 85% observed a single time. The sample consisted of peripheral blood. The receptors derive from a human donor in a cohort sampled during active COVID-19.

This clone was seen only a few times. The CDR3 DNA reads as TGTGCCAGCAGCCAAGCGGGGGACACTGAAGCTTTCTTT. Translated, it gives CASSQAGDTEAFF. The V call is TRBV3-1 (or the pseudogene TRBV3-2), the J call TRBJ1-1; D might be TRBD1 (5 bases). Germline V gene data show CDR1 as LGHDT and CDR2 as YNNKEL (reference sequence). The V gene lost 1 base and the J gene lost 3 bases, with 6 bases spanning the gap. The CDR3 loop spans 13 amino acids.

This rearrangement joins TRBV5-6 to TRBJ2-6; TRBD1 matches at 10 bases. Trimming removed 3 bases from V and 4 bases from J; junction bases left unmatched: 7. The CDR3 runs to 17 residues. Germline-derived CDR1 and CDR2 are SGHDT and YYEEEE. CDR3 in DNA: TGTGCCAGCAGCTACCCGACAGGGGGCCCCGGGGCCAACGTCCTGACTTTC. It is translated as CASSYPTGGPGANVLTF.

The gene calls are TRBV6-1 and TRBJ2-3; a possible D gene is TRBD1 (7 bases). Germline CDR1 MNHNS, CDR2 SASEGT. CDR3 length: 14 amino acids. V lost 3 bases to trimming and J lost 5 bases, with 12 bases between them. CDR3 loop: CASSEQGGGDTQYF. Written as DNA, the CDR3 is TGTGCCAGCAGTGAGCAGGGGGGAGGAGATACGCAGTATTTT.

The CDR3 protein is CASSPSGDTQYF. The CDR3 bases are TGTGCCAGCAGCCCATCCGGAGATACGCAGTATTTT. The V call is TRBV3-1 (or the pseudogene TRBV3-2), the J call TRBJ2-3; the D is unclear. The germline V and J ends were trimmed by 4 bases and 5 bases, with 7 bases remaining between them. The CDR3 loop spans 12 amino acids. Germline loops: CDR1 LGHDT, CDR2 YNNKEL (reference sequence).

There are many counts of this clone. The chain combines TRBV3-1 (or the pseudogene TRBV3-2) with TRBJ2-6; weak D call: TRBD2 (6 bases). CDR1 and CDR2 (germline): LGHDT, YNNKEL (reference sequence). Deletions cut 1 base from V and 2 bases from J, with 12 bases between. This CDR3 has 17 residues. CDR3 residues: CASSQVGGSAGANVLTF. CDR3 nucleotide sequence: TGTGCCAGCAGCCAAGTCGGAGGGAGCGCTGGGGCCAACGTCCTGACTTTC.

V is TRBV4-2 and J is TRBJ2-7, with a weak D call TRBD1 (6 bases). V lost 1 base, J lost 5 bases, and 15 bases lay in between. Germline lookup yields CDR1 LGHNA and CDR2 YNFKEQ. The CDR3 consists of 15 residues. This CDR3 reads CASSQAPQGQNEQYF. The CDR3 DNA follows: TGTGCCAGCAGCCAAGCCCCACAGGGTCAGAACGAGCAGTACTTC.

This clone was found once. The chain has TRBV2 and TRBJ2-7; 8 nucleotides match TRBD2. The V gene end was trimmed by 2 bases and the J gene end by 1 base; junction bases not matched to a gene: 7. This CDR3 has 16 residues. Germline assignment: CDR1 SNHLY and CDR2 FYNNEI. In nucleotides, the CDR3 is TGTGCCAGCAGTGAATTCGGCGGGGGGCTGTCCTACGAGCAGTACTTC. This codes for CASSEFGGGLSYEQYF.

In this sample, this clone turned up once. The chain is built from TRBV10-1 and TRBJ2-5, with 14 positions matching TRBD2. Germline CDR1 WNHNN, CDR2 SYGVQD (reference sequence). With 2 bases clipped from V and 2 bases from J, the junction kept 1 base outside the gene matches. CDR3 length equals 16 residues. Here the CDR3 reads CASSEGTSGGQETQYF. The CDR3 nucleotides are TGCGCCAGCAGTGAGGGGACTAGCGGGGGACAAGAGACCCAGTACTTC.

Here the CDR3 reads CASRGGPNTGELFF. The CDR3 nucleotides are TGCGCCAGCCGCGGGGGGCCGAACACCGGGGAGCTGTTTTTT. The rearrangement links TRBV10-2 to TRBJ2-2, with 8 bases identical to TRBD2. The V segment lost 8 bases and the J segment 0 bases; nucleotides outside the gene matches: 2. Germline values: CDR1 WSHSY, CDR2 SAAADI. This CDR3 is 14 amino acids long.

CDR3 sequence reads: CASTRLGGGTNEQFF. The CDR3 nucleotides read TGTGCCAGCACCCGCCTTGGCGGGGGGACAAATGAGCAGTTCTTC. The chain joins TRBV7-9 to TRBJ2-1, with 8 bases fitting TRBD2. The germline V gene has CDR1 SEHNR and CDR2 FQNEAQ (reference sequence). There are 15 residues in the CDR3. Germline trimming cut 7 bases from V and 7 bases from J; bases unmatched to any gene: 12.

The chain is built from TRBV5-1 and TRBJ1-4, with 9 bases fitting TRBD1. The CDR3 sequence is 14 residues long. CDR1 is SGHRS and CDR2 is YFSETQ in the germline V gene. The V segment lost 4 bases and the J segment 8 bases; nucleotides outside the gene matches: 6. CDR3 residues: CASSLGTGKEKLFF. The CDR3 region has the DNA TGCGCCAGCAGCCTGGGGACAGGGAAGGAAAAACTGTTTTTT.

The genes are TRBV6-1 and TRBJ1-5; 7 bases line up with TRBD1. This CDR3 has 15 amino acids. Germline V gives CDR1 MNHNS, CDR2 SASEGT. The ends lost 0 bases at V and 4 bases at J; junction bases unmatched: 3. Here the CDR3 DNA reads TGTGCCAGCAGTGAAGCGGGACAGCTGAATCAGCCCCAGCATTTT. It codes for CASSEAGQLNQPQHF.

This chain connects TRBV2 to TRBJ2-1, with no clear D. The CDR3 consists of 10 residues. Germline values: CDR1 SNHLY, CDR2 FYNNEI. Trimming left V 6 bases short and J 7 bases short, with 4 bases between. This CDR3 is CASSLNEQFF. In nucleotides, the CDR3 is TGTGCCAGCAGCCTAAATGAGCAGTTCTTC.

The chain recombines TRBV19 with TRBJ1-2; D unclear. Trimming removed 6 bases at V and 4 bases at J, with 18 bases between. Germline CDR1 LNHDA, CDR2 SQIVND (reference sequence). The CDR3 consists of 15 residues. The CDR3 reads CASSQSLGGGYGYTF. The DNA for the CDR3 is TGTGCCAGTAGCCAAAGTTTGGGAGGAGGCTATGGCTACACCTTC.